This TCR beta chain was recorded in a study of post-analysis software for immune sequencing data. In the study overall: Multiple sclerosis in the patients followed relapsing-remitting, secondary progressive and progressive-relapsing courses.

General study findings and limits: Higher frequency in patients than in controls was seen for about five TRBV segments, with TRBV5-6, TRBV5-1 and TRBV20-1 among them. Samples prepared in the same batch strongly co-clustered by F measure.

Presence of unique molecular identifiers characterized the TCR beta cDNA libraries. TCRdb fed the PCR reads into MiXCR, producing one record per CDR3 protein. Of 700,000 to 800,000 distinct CDR3 sequences in the sample, 30% are singletons; the top ten hold roughly 0.53%. This clonotype was found a few times. Antigen: not known. V lost 5 bases, J lost 2 bases, and 16 bases lay in between. The length of the CDR3 is 15 residues. Germline values: CDR1 SGHDN, CDR2 FVKESK. The origin of this receptor is a girl under 18 with multiple sclerosis. The V call is TRBV14, the J call TRBJ2-7; unclear D gene. Specimen: blood. The CDR3 bases are TGTGCCAGCAGCGCGCGCAGTCACCGGACCTACGAGCAGTACTTC. Translating gives CASSARSHRTYEQYF. Using reference TRBV14 and TRBJ2-7 for the parts outside the CDR3, the full variable domain is EAGVTQFPSHSVIEKGQTVTLRCDPISGHDNLYWYRRVMGKEIKFLLHFVKESKQDESGMPNNRFLAERTGGTYSTLKVQPAELEDSGVYFCASSARSHRTYEQYFGPGTRLTVT.